The 27 T cell receptor beta chains below all came from one sample that was sequenced in a study of identifying expanded T cells in peripheral blood (dated by TCRdb to between 2018 and 2021). The library was made by the immunoSEQ multiplex PCR assay. TCRdb took over this immuneACCESS table, retaining in-frame rearrangements with V and J assigned. Such tables are incomplete; in checked studies, under half of the missing clones stem from an unresolved V gene, and the remainder is unexplained. Present in this sample are 70,000 to 100,000 clones, roughly 86% of which were seen just once. The ten largest clones capture 4.5% to 7% of the sample. Sequenced input: blood. The receptors were gathered from a person aged 18 to 69 in good health.

V usage is TRBV11-2 and J usage is TRBJ2-5; no reliable D call. Germline loops: CDR1 SGHAT, CDR2 FQNNGV. The CDR3 covers 13 residues. V was cut by 5 bases and J by 1 base, with 8 bases left in between. The CDR3 DNA sequence: TGTGCCAGCAGCCGACAACCCCAAGAGACCCAGTACTTC. Encoded protein: CASSRQPQETQYF.

This sequence joins TRBV2 and TRBJ1-2, with D possibly matching TRBD1 (6 bases). Germline CDR1 reads SNHLY; CDR2 reads FYNNEI. This CDR3 comprises 14 residues. V was clipped by 4 bases and J by 6 bases, with 15 bases between them. Here the CDR3 DNA reads TGTGCCAGCAGTGTCGTTGGGGGCTTGGATGGCTACACCTTC. Translated: CASSVVGGLDGYTF.

The J gene is TRBJ2-1, the V gene TRBV9, with 8 bases aligning to TRBD2. This CDR3 is 15 amino acids long. From germline, CDR1 is SGDLS and CDR2 YYNGEE. Unmatched junction bases numbered 5, after V lost 3 bases and J lost 3 bases. The CDR3 region is CASSAGLVSYNEQFF. CDR3 bases: TGTGCCAGCAGCGCGGGACTAGTTAGCTACAATGAGCAGTTCTTC.

This clone has more than one count but fewer than ten. This chain connects TRBV6-1 to TRBJ1-6; no firm D call. There are 15 residues in the CDR3. Trimming left V 3 bases short and J 2 bases short, with 8 bases between. The V gene's germline CDR1 is MNHNS and CDR2 SASEGT. CDR3 loop: CASSEFGPYNSPLHF. The DNA of the CDR3 is TGTGCCAGCAGTGAGTTTGGCCCCTATAATTCACCCCTCCACTTT.

In this sample, this clone turned up a few times. The J gene is TRBJ2-7, the V gene TRBV6-6; D might be TRBD1 (5 bases). The CDR3 runs to 16 residues. Per the germline V gene, CDR1 is MNHNY and CDR2 is SVGAGI (reference sequence). V was clipped by 6 bases and J by 6 bases, with 24 bases between them. As DNA, the CDR3 is TGTGCCAGCAGGACTGCGCAGGGTTCCGTCAGGGTCGAGCAGTACTTC. This codes for CASRTAQGSVRVEQYF.

DNA of the CDR3: TGTGCCAGCAGCTTAACAGGGTCTGGTGGAAACACCATATATTTT. The encoded protein is CASSLTGSGGNTIYF. This chain uses TRBV7-3 with TRBJ1-3; no firm D call. This CDR3 spans 15 amino acids. Trimming removed 0 bases at V and 3 bases at J, with 9 bases between. Germline assignment: CDR1 SGHTA and CDR2 FQGTGA.

The chain is built from TRBV14 and TRBJ2-2; a weak D match, TRBD1 (5 bases). V was shortened by 1 base and J by 7 bases, with 13 bases between the two germline ends. Germline CDR1 and CDR2: SGHDN and FVKESK. This CDR3 region has 15 residues. CDR3 loop: CASSQVRGAGGELFF. The CDR3, as DNA: TGTGCCAGCAGCCAAGTTAGGGGCGCCGGCGGGGAGCTGTTTTTT.

The chain combines TRBV2 with TRBJ2-1; possible D gene TRBD2, 5 bases. Trimming shortened V by 7 bases and J by 7 bases, and 8 bases separated the two germline ends. The CDR3 loop spans 11 amino acids. Germline assignment: CDR1 SNHLY and CDR2 FYNNEI. The CDR3: CASNSGNEQFF. In nucleotides, the CDR3 is TGTGCCAGCAACTCGGGAAATGAGCAGTTCTTC.

This clone has a single count. V is TRBV30 and J is TRBJ1-4, with D uncertain. V was clipped by 4 bases and J by 11 bases, with 17 bases between them. Germline assignment: CDR1 GTSNPN and CDR2 SVGIG (reference sequence). The CDR3 is 13 residues long. CDR3 in amino acids: CAWTRGRALKLFF. DNA for the CDR3: TGTGCCTGGACCCGGGGTCGCGCCCTCAAACTGTTTTTT.

The V gene is TRBV6-5, the J gene TRBJ1-5; 7 nucleotides match TRBD1. With V trimmed by 5 bases and J by 6 bases, 10 bases remained unmatched. CDR1 and CDR2 (germline): MNHEY, SVGAGI. The CDR3 has 15 residues. The CDR3 here is CASSQGQTLGQPQHF. The CDR3 bases are TGTGCCAGCAGTCAGGGACAGACCTTGGGTCAGCCCCAGCATTTT.

This clone was counted a single time. CDR3 nucleotides: TGTGCCAGCAGCCTTTTCCTAGGGAGGAACTCTGGAAACACCATATATTTT. The encoded protein is CASSLFLGRNSGNTIYF. J is TRBJ1-3 and V is TRBV4-2; no reliable D call. The V and J ends lost 4 bases and 0 bases respectively, with 16 bases between them. CDR3 length: 17 amino acids. Germline CDR1 is LGHNA and CDR2 is YNFKEQ.

In its sample, this clone was seen once. The chain recombines TRBV7-6 with TRBJ1-1; TRBD1 might be the D (5 bases). Trimming stripped 5 bases from V and 4 bases from J, with 17 bases between. The CDR3 runs to 15 residues. CDR1 and CDR2 (germline): SGHVS, FNYEAQ. In nucleotides, the CDR3 is TGTGCCAGCAGCGGATCCCAGGGAATTAGCACTGAAGCTTTCTTT. Translation gives CASSGSQGISTEAFF.

The chain is built from TRBV2 and TRBJ1-2; D gene ambiguous. This CDR3 is 13 amino acids long. Trimming took off 7 bases at V and 2 bases at J, with 11 bases between the two ends. Germline CDR1 is SNHLY and CDR2 is FYNNEI. CDR3 bases: TGTGCCAGCACGTACATACTAAACTATGGCTACACCTTC. It translates to CASTYILNYGYTF.

DNA for the CDR3: TGTGCCAGCACACCGGATAGCCAATTAGGTGAAAAACTGTTTTTT. This codes for CASTPDSQLGEKLFF. This chain links TRBV19 with TRBJ1-4, with unresolved D. The CDR3 has 15 residues. The ends were cut back, 9 bases at V and 7 bases at J, with 21 bases in the middle. Germline lookup yields CDR1 LNHDA and CDR2 SQIVND (reference sequence).

This clone appeared a single time. The V and J genes are TRBV19 and TRBJ1-5; 7 bases agree with TRBD1. The CDR3 runs to 15 residues. The germline V gene has CDR1 LNHDA and CDR2 SQIVND (reference sequence). Trimming removed 2 bases from V and 4 bases from J; junction bases left unmatched: 5. DNA of the CDR3: TGTGCCAGTAGTATACAGGGACAGAGAAATCAGCCCCAGCATTTT. This sequence encodes CASSIQGQRNQPQHF.

V gene TRBV5-1 combines with J gene TRBJ2-7; 8 bases are a match to TRBD1. This CDR3 spans 14 amino acids. V trimming: 3 bases; J trimming: 6 bases; junction bases outside the gene matches: 8. Germline V gives CDR1 SGHRS, CDR2 YFSETQ. The CDR3 sequence: CASSYYTGGREQYF. The CDR3 DNA reads as TGCGCCAGCAGCTATTATACAGGGGGGCGCGAGCAGTACTTC.

The table lists this clone with a count of one. The chain combines TRBV19 with TRBJ1-2; D remains ambiguous. The V end lost 6 bases, the J end lost 5 bases, and 10 bases lay between the germline ends. CDR3 length equals 12 residues. Germline lookup yields CDR1 LNHDA and CDR2 SQIVND (reference sequence). The CDR3 coding sequence is TGTGCCAGTAGGAGAGGCGGATATGGCTACACCTTC. Its translation: CASRRGGYGYTF.

The chain uses TRBV2 and TRBJ2-2; tentative D call: TRBD2 (5 bases). The CDR3 has 14 amino acids. V was cut by 4 bases and J by 2 bases, with 8 bases left in between. The germline gives CDR1 SNHLY, CDR2 FYNNEI. This CDR3 reads CASSVRDNTGELFF. The CDR3 DNA reads as TGTGCCAGCAGTGTACGGGATAACACCGGGGAGCTGTTTTTT.

The chain joins TRBV30 to TRBJ2-5, with D perhaps TRBD2 (5 bases). V was cut by 0 bases and J by 1 base, with 12 bases left in between. Germline values: CDR1 GTSNPN, CDR2 SVGIG (reference sequence). The CDR3 runs to 15 residues. This chain's CDR3 is CAWSVRRGGQETQYF. The DNA for the CDR3 is TGTGCCTGGAGTGTAAGGCGAGGAGGCCAAGAGACCCAGTACTTC.

The chain carries TRBV18 and TRBJ2-2; 8 bases match TRBD1. The V segment lost 6 bases and the J segment 2 bases; nucleotides outside the gene matches: 8. The CDR3 runs 16 residues. CDR1 is KGHSH and CDR2 is LQKENI in the germline V gene. CDR3 residues: CASSYGTGPNTGELFF. The CDR3 nucleotides read TGTGCCAGCTCGTACGGGACAGGTCCTAACACCGGGGAGCTGTTTTTT.

Here the CDR3 DNA reads TGTGCCAGCAAGGCGGGGCCTGGGGCCAACGTCCTGACTTTC. The encoded protein is CASKAGPGANVLTF. The chain employs TRBV6-5 and TRBJ2-6; tentatively, D is TRBD2 (6 bases). V was shortened by 7 bases and J by 2 bases, with 9 bases between the two germline ends. CDR1 MNHEY and CDR2 SVGAGI come from the germline V gene. The CDR3 length is 14 residues.

This chain uses TRBV10-1 with TRBJ2-3; possible D gene TRBD2, 6 bases. Germline CDR1 reads WNHNN; CDR2 reads SYGVQD (reference sequence). Trimming stripped 6 bases from V and 0 bases from J, with 19 bases between. This CDR3 is built from 17 residues. The chain's CDR3 is CASRMGRAEGSTDTQYF. The CDR3 DNA reads as TGCGCCAGCAGGATGGGCAGGGCGGAGGGTAGCACAGATACGCAGTATTTT.

In its sample, this clone was seen a few times. The V gene is TRBV30, the J gene TRBJ1-6; D call uncertain. The V gene's germline CDR1 is GTSNPN and CDR2 SVGIG (reference sequence). V was trimmed by 1 base and J by 16 bases, leaving 11 bases between them. This CDR3 is built from 11 residues. CDR3 in DNA: TGTGCCTGGAGTGATGGAGAGCGGCTCCACTTT. Encoded protein: CAWSDGERLHF.

The chain combines TRBV18 with TRBJ1-1, with D possibly matching TRBD1 (5 bases). With 0 bases removed from V and 3 bases from J, the gap between germline ends came to 5 bases. The CDR3 loop spans 13 amino acids. Germline lookup yields CDR1 KGHSH and CDR2 LQKENI. CDR3 in amino acids: CASSPPGDTEAFF. CDR3 in DNA: TGTGCCAGCTCACCACCGGGGGACACTGAAGCTTTCTTT.

This rearrangement joins TRBV11-3 to TRBJ2-7; D is ambiguous. The length of the CDR3 is 15 residues. Trimming left V 5 bases short and J 2 bases short, with 16 bases between. Germline CDR1 SGHNT, CDR2 YENEEA. As DNA, the CDR3 is TGTGCCAGCAGCAAAGTATCAGGCCCGACCTACGAGCAGTACTTC. Translated, it gives CASSKVSGPTYEQYF. Together with reference TRBV11-3 and TRBJ2-7, the CDR3 gives the full variable domain: EAGVVQSPRYKIIEKKQPVAFWCNPISGHNTLYWYLQNLGQGPELLIRYENEEAVDDSQLPKDRFSAERLKGVDSTLKIQPAELGDSAVYLCASSKVSGPTYEQYFGPGTRLTVT.

The chain combines TRBV5-4 with TRBJ2-3; D uncertain. Germline V gene lookup returns CDR1 SGHNT and CDR2 YYREEE (reference sequence). V was cut by 0 bases and J by 6 bases, with 14 bases left in between. This CDR3 is built from 15 residues. CDR3 residues: CASSLGKGFRDTQYF. CDR3 DNA: TGTGCCAGCAGCTTGGGTAAGGGTTTTCGGGATACGCAGTATTTT.

V and J are TRBV6-5 and TRBJ2-1, with TRBD1 matching 7 bases. Germline assignment: CDR1 MNHEY and CDR2 SVGAGI. Trimming removed 7 bases from V and 8 bases from J; junction bases left unmatched: 14. The CDR3 is 15 amino acids. The CDR3 loop is CASTWGSEGADEQFF. CDR3 bases: TGTGCCAGCACCTGGGGTTCCGAGGGGGCAGATGAGCAGTTCTTC.